What follows are 3 T cell receptor beta chains derived from one specimen sequenced in a study of PD-L1 blockade in urothelial cancer. Profiled with immunoSEQ multiplex PCR; TCRdb holds only in-frame clones, not every one. The repertoire consists of about 39,000 clones, with 84% occurring once and the leading ten covering roughly a tenth. Time point indicated: peripheral blood 6 weeks after treatment start. This specimen was PBMCs, taken around atezolizumab (anti-PD-L1) treatment. These receptors all stem from a man aged 35-49 years with urothelial cancer.

This chain links TRBV11-3 with TRBJ2-2, with 8 positions matching TRBD2. J gave up 4 bases and V 5 bases, and 12 bases lay outside the gene matches. Germline lookup yields CDR1 SGHNT and CDR2 YENEEA. This CDR3 has 17 amino acids. The CDR3 loop reads CASSHPSAGVPTGELFF. In nucleotides, the CDR3 is TGTGCCAGCAGCCACCCCTCAGCGGGAGTACCCACCGGGGAGCTGTTTTTT.

The chain is built from TRBV11-2 and TRBJ1-4, with D unresolved. CDR3 length equals 15 residues. V shed 5 bases and J shed 2 bases, with 12 bases lying between them. The germline V gene has CDR1 SGHAT and CDR2 FQNNGV. CDR3 protein: CASSRGGGTNEKLFF. CDR3 DNA: TGTGCCAGCAGCCGCGGAGGTGGGACTAATGAAAAACTGTTTTTT.

The chain joins TRBV7-2 to TRBJ2-5; TRBD2 aligns across 10 bases. Germline CDR1 reads SGHTA; CDR2 reads FQGNSA. V shed 2 bases, J shed 5 bases, and the junction held 17 bases outside the gene matches. The CDR3 is 19 amino acids. CDR3 residues: CASSLPQAGGPVKKETQYF. As DNA, the CDR3 is TGTGCCAGCAGCTTACCCCAAGCGGGAGGGCCGGTTAAGAAGGAGACCCAGTACTTC.